This paragraph covers one T cell receptor beta chain sequence. The antigen is not known. The CDR3 contains 14 residues. V was cut by 7 bases and J by 0 bases, with 9 bases left in between. Germline-derived CDR1 and CDR2 are SGHAT and FQNNGV. These data are taken from a study of cytomegalovirus exposure and HLA in healthy donors. Broader study findings: Researchers catalogued over 150 TCR beta chains as cytomegalovirus-associated. As confirmed in vitro, three CMV-associated chains were specific for CMV antigens. Within the data, a cluster of highly shared sequence variants was likely a sequencing artifact.

The PCR was carried out with 60 Vbeta primers and 13 Jbeta primers. The table came from immunoSEQ multiplex PCR; TCRdb's copy has only in-frame clones and leaves some out. The sample contains roughly 71,000 clones, around 62% of which appear only once. The sample consisted of PBMCs. The chain is built from TRBV11-2 and TRBJ1-4; no clear D. The sequence derives from a man aged 30 to 45 in good health and CMV-seronegative. CDR3: CASTLGATNEKLFF. In DNA, the CDR3 is TGTGCCAGCACCCTGGGAGCAACTAATGAAAAACTGTTTTTT.